This T cell receptor beta chain was sequenced during a study of control samples from healthy donors and cancer patients. This CDR3 region has 16 residues. Germline CDR1 and CDR2: SEHNR and FQNEAQ (reference sequence). Trimming stripped 5 bases from V and 1 base from J, with 14 bases between. This table comes from immunoSEQ multiplex PCR, and its TCRdb copy is limited to in-frame clones, with some not included. The sample lists some 150,000 clones, 80% to 95% seen once, with approximately 4% in the top ten. The chain has TRBV7-9 and TRBJ2-2; perhaps D is TRBD1 or TRBD2 (6 bases each). The TCR originated in a woman aged 60 to 75 in good health. Sequenced input: blood. CDR3 in amino acids: CASSPPGALNTGELFF. CDR3 in DNA: TGTGCCAGCAGCCCCCCGGGGGCCCTGAACACCGGGGAGCTGTTTTTT.